What follows describes a single T cell receptor (beta chain). This sample was included in a study of cytomegalovirus exposure and HLA in healthy donors. PCR used 60 Vbeta primers and 13 Jbeta primers. Measured with immunoSEQ multiplex PCR; TCRdb has only the in-frame clones, and not every one. The data contain 150,000 or so clones, 70% to 90% of them singletons. This CDR3 has 15 residues. Germline CDR1 and CDR2: SGHRS and YFSETQ. Trimming removed 2 bases at V and 0 bases at J, with 12 bases between. The TCR was taken from a woman younger than 35 in good health and CMV-seronegative. The sequencing input was PBMCs. This rearrangement joins TRBV5-1 to TRBJ2-7, with D perhaps TRBD1 (6 bases). CDR3 DNA sequence: TGCGCCAGCAGCTTTGGGACATCGAGCTCCTACGAGCAGTACTTC. It translates to CASSFGTSSSYEQYF.